The 25 T cell receptor beta chains presented below share a single source sample, sequenced in a study of CD8+ T cells in alopecia areata. RNA was isolated and reverse transcribed to cDNA, the sequencing template. Assay: immunoSEQ multiplex PCR; the TCRdb copy retains only in-frame clones and omits some. The data show roughly 73,000 clones, with approximately 30% seen just once and more than 13% held by the top ten. Specified treatment: oral pan-JAK inhibitor, 5-10 mg twice daily. The sequencing used CD8+ T cells sorted from blood, collected at week 4, from a patient treated with tofacitinib. The source of these receptors is a human donor with alopecia areata.

This clone was observed a handful of times. The chain carries TRBV4-3 and TRBJ2-7; possibly TRBD2 for D (6 bases). The CDR3 is made up of 16 amino acids. V shed 0 bases and J shed 3 bases, with 15 bases lying between them. Germline V gene lookup returns CDR1 LGHNA and CDR2 YSLEER. CDR3 region: CASSQDRGMLFYEQYF. For the CDR3, the DNA is TGCGCCAGCAGCCAAGATCGGGGGATGCTCTTCTACGAGCAGTACTTC.

This rearrangement joins TRBV29-1 to TRBJ2-7; the D gene is possibly TRBD2 (6 bases). V lost 5 bases to trimming and J lost 3 bases, with 8 bases between them. This CDR3 is 11 amino acids long. Looked up from germline, CDR1 is SQVTM and CDR2 is ANQGSEA. CDR3 in amino acids: CSVTEGYEQYF. The CDR3 region has the DNA TGCAGCGTTACGGAGGGCTACGAGCAGTACTTC.

The J gene is TRBJ2-5, the V gene TRBV29-1; D may be TRBD1 or TRBD2 (6 bases each). V lost 8 bases to trimming and J lost 5 bases, with 12 bases between them. The CDR3 totals 11 residues. The V gene's germline CDR1 is SQVTM and CDR2 ANQGSEA. CDR3 nucleotide sequence: TGCAGCTGCGTAGGGGGGGAGACCCAGTACTTC. This codes for CSCVGGETQYF. The full variable domain, with the rest looked up from reference TRBV29-1 and TRBJ2-5, is SAVISQKPSRDICQRGTSLTIQCQVDSQVTMMFWYRQQPGQSLTLIATANQGSEATYESGFVIDKFPISRPNLTFSTLTVSNMSPEDSSIYLCSCVGGETQYFGPGTRLLVL.

V is TRBV4-1 and J is TRBJ1-5; D gene ambiguous. CDR1 and CDR2 from the germline V gene are MGHRA and YSYEKL. The V gene lost 0 bases and the J gene lost 2 bases, with 8 bases spanning the gap. The CDR3 extends over 15 amino acids. CDR3 sequence: CASSQEFYRNQPQHF. In nucleotides, the CDR3 is TGCGCCAGCAGCCAAGAGTTCTACCGCAATCAGCCCCAGCATTTT.

This clone was recorded a few times. This chain uses TRBV29-1 with TRBJ2-1, with 13 bases identical to TRBD2. In germline, CDR1 is SQVTM, CDR2 ANQGSEA. The CDR3 is made up of 16 amino acids. After removal of 6 bases from V and 0 bases from J, the junction contained 5 bases not matched to a gene. The CDR3 bases are TGCAGCGTCCCTGGGACTAGCGGGACCTCCTACAATGAGCAGTTCTTC. It is translated as CSVPGTSGTSYNEQFF.

The V gene is TRBV19, the J gene TRBJ1-5, with D perhaps matching TRBD1 (5 bases). Deletions cut 7 bases from V and 3 bases from J, with 16 bases between. CDR1 is LNHDA and CDR2 is SQIVND in the germline V gene (reference sequence). The CDR3 covers 15 residues. The CDR3 DNA is TGTGCCAGTACTTTAGGCGCAGGGTACAATCAGCCCCAGCATTTT. Its translation: CASTLGAGYNQPQHF.

The gene calls are TRBV15 and TRBJ1-5; D remains ambiguous. The CDR3 spans 14 residues. The ends were cut back, 0 bases at V and 7 bases at J, with 10 bases in the middle. Germline V gene lookup returns CDR1 LNHNV and CDR2 YYDKDF (reference sequence). The chain's CDR3 is CATSREMSPQPQHF. In nucleotides, the CDR3 is TGTGCCACCAGCAGAGAAATGAGCCCCCAGCCCCAGCATTTT. The full variable domain, rest sourced from reference TRBV15 and TRBJ1-5, is DAMVIQNPRYQVTQFGKPVTLSCSQTLNHNVMYWYQQKSSQAPKLLFHYYDKDFNNEADTPDNFQSRRPNTSFCFLDIRSPGLGDTAMYLCATSREMSPQPQHFGDGTRLSIL.

The rearrangement uses TRBV4-1 and TRBJ1-2; 8 nucleotides agree with TRBD1. The CDR3 runs to 15 residues. Germline-derived CDR1 and CDR2 are MGHRA and YSYEKL. The V and J ends lost 6 bases and 6 bases, in that order; junction bases with no gene match: 12. This chain's CDR3 is CASRFTSQGADGYTF. The CDR3 bases are TGCGCCAGCAGGTTTACCTCGCAGGGGGCGGATGGCTACACCTTC.

The rearrangement joins TRBV28 to TRBJ2-6; 8 nucleotides agree with TRBD2. The germline V gene has CDR1 MDHEN and CDR2 SYDVKM. The CDR3 loop spans 19 amino acids. V was pared by 4 bases and J by 0 bases, with 11 bases of the junction left unmatched. The CDR3 DNA reads as TGTGCCAGCAGTTCTCCCGGGCTAGCGGGCCTCTCTGGGGCCAACGTCCTGACTTTC. Its translation is CASSSPGLAGLSGANVLTF.

The genes are TRBV29-1 and TRBJ2-7; D might be TRBD2 (6 bases). The CDR3 consists of 15 residues. V was clipped by 1 base and J by 3 bases, with 16 bases between them. CDR1 and CDR2 (germline): SQVTM, ANQGSEA. For the CDR3, the DNA is TGCAGCGTTGAAGTGGTCGGGAGTAATCTCTACGAGCAGTACTTC. Amino acids: CSVEVVGSNLYEQYF.

The table lists this clone with a few counts. The chain links TRBV25-1 to TRBJ1-1, with unresolved D. This CDR3 region has 13 residues. The germline gives CDR1 MGHDK, CDR2 SYGVNS. The V gene lost 10 bases and the J gene lost 1 base, with 13 bases spanning the gap. The CDR3 DNA reads TGTGCCACCCGCGGGCCCGGGAACACTGAAGCTTTCTTT. Amino acid sequence: CATRGPGNTEAFF.

This chain connects TRBV28 to TRBJ2-5, with D hard to call. This CDR3 contains 15 residues. V was pared by 2 bases and J by 4 bases, with 14 bases between. Germline V gene lookup returns CDR1 MDHEN and CDR2 SYDVKM. The CDR3 sequence is CASSLPHRPGETQYF. The CDR3 DNA reads TGTGCCAGCAGTTTACCCCACCGTCCGGGAGAGACCCAGTACTTC.

This clone has more than one count but fewer than ten. V gene TRBV7-8 combines with J gene TRBJ2-5, with unresolved D. The CDR3 totals 11 residues. With 5 bases removed from V and 13 bases from J, the gap between germline ends came to 14 bases. Germline CDR1 and CDR2: SGHVS and FQNEAQ. The chain's CDR3 is CASSISSYPYF. CDR3 bases: TGTGCCAGCAGCATATCTAGTTATCCGTACTTC.

V usage is TRBV2 and J usage is TRBJ2-3; the match to TRBD1 covers 10 bases. The CDR3 consists of 14 residues. Losses at the gene ends were 4 bases for V and 4 bases for J; bases not matched to a gene: 2. Looked up from germline, CDR1 is SNHLY and CDR2 is FYNNEI. The CDR3 is CASSATGGADTQYF. CDR3 coding DNA: TGTGCCAGCAGTGCGACAGGGGGCGCAGATACGCAGTATTTT. Drawing the rest from reference TRBV2 and TRBJ2-3, the complete variable domain is EPEVTQTPSHQVTQMGQEVILRCVPISNHLYFYWYRQILGQKVEFLVSFYNNEISEKSEIFDDQFSVERPDGSNFTLKIRSTKLEDSAMYFCASSATGGADTQYFGPGTRLTVL.

The rearrangement uses TRBV19 and TRBJ2-7, with D unresolved. This CDR3 comprises 15 residues. Germline V CDR1 and CDR2: LNHDA, SQIVND (reference sequence). The V and J ends lost 4 bases and 4 bases respectively, with 17 bases between them. The CDR3 coding sequence is TGTGCCAGTAGTACGGAGAGGAGCCCGGTATACGAGCAGTACTTC. It codes for CASSTERSPVYEQYF.

The table lists this clone with a few counts. V and J are TRBV6-5 and TRBJ1-1; D is ambiguous. V gave up 4 bases and J gave up 1 base, with 4 bases separating them. The germline V gene encodes CDR1 MNHEY and CDR2 SVGAGI. The CDR3 has 12 residues. The CDR3 reads CASSFPNTEAFF. The CDR3 DNA reads TGTGCCAGCAGTTTTCCGAACACTGAAGCTTTCTTT.

This clone was seen a few times. The rearrangement joins TRBV2 to TRBJ2-1, with 10 bases lining up with TRBD2. V gave up 5 bases and J gave up 10 bases; unmatched junction bases: 11. The germline V gene has CDR1 SNHLY and CDR2 FYNNEI. CDR3 length: 15 residues. The CDR3 loop reads CASSPTSGPTMEQFF. DNA of the CDR3: TGTGCCAGCAGTCCGACTAGCGGGCCGACAATGGAGCAGTTCTTC.

This clone has more than one count but fewer than ten. The genes are TRBV29-1 and TRBJ2-3; D is unresolved. Germline V gene lookup returns CDR1 SQVTM and CDR2 ANQGSEA. Trimming cost V 5 bases and J 3 bases, with 3 bases left between them. This CDR3 is 10 amino acids long. CDR3 sequence reads: CSVQTDTQYF. DNA of the CDR3: TGCAGCGTTCAGACAGATACGCAGTATTTT.

The chain has TRBV13 and TRBJ1-1; the D is unclear. The germline V gene has CDR1 PRHDT and CDR2 FYEKMQ (reference sequence). Trimming left V 5 bases short and J 4 bases short, with 11 bases between. The CDR3 loop spans 13 amino acids. CDR3 bases: TGTGCCAGCAGCCTTAGGGTGGGCACTGAAGCTTTCTTT. Translation gives CASSLRVGTEAFF.

The genes are TRBV29-1 and TRBJ2-7, with D possibly being TRBD2 (6 bases). Trimming stripped 5 bases from V and 5 bases from J, with 10 bases between. The CDR3 is 11 amino acids. The germline gives CDR1 SQVTM, CDR2 ANQGSEA. In nucleotides, the CDR3 is TGCAGCGTTATTCTAGCGAACGAGCAGTACTTC. Its translation is CSVILANEQYF.

This rearrangement joins TRBV15 to TRBJ1-5; the D gene is possibly TRBD1 (6 bases). Germline V CDR1 and CDR2: LNHNV, YYDKDF (reference sequence). The germline V and J ends were trimmed by 2 bases and 6 bases, with 14 bases remaining between them. The CDR3 totals 15 residues. The CDR3 DNA reads as TGTGCCACCAGCAGAATAACAGGGTACGGTCAGCCCCAGCATTTT. Translated, it gives CATSRITGYGQPQHF.

The V call is TRBV6-1, the J call TRBJ2-7; 7 bases are shared with TRBD2. V gave up 5 bases and J gave up 4 bases; unmatched junction bases: 5. Germline CDR1 is MNHNS and CDR2 is SASEGT. The CDR3 has 13 amino acids. The CDR3 sequence is CASSSGKRYEQYF. Here the CDR3 DNA reads TGTGCCAGCAGTAGCGGGAAGCGATACGAGCAGTACTTC.

The V and J genes are TRBV14 and TRBJ2-1; D possibly matches TRBD1 or TRBD2 (5 bases each). Germline CDR1 SGHDN, CDR2 FVKESK. CDR3 length: 15 residues. Trimming stripped 4 bases from V and 7 bases from J, with 17 bases between. This CDR3 is CASSRGPASSNEQFF. The CDR3 DNA reads as TGTGCCAGCAGCCGGGGACCAGCGAGCAGTAATGAGCAGTTCTTC.

This clone showed up just a few times. The CDR3 coding sequence is TGCAGCGTTGAAACGGGTAGCGGCCGGAGGGATACGCAGTATTTT. Its protein product is CSVETGSGRRDTQYF. V is TRBV29-1 and J is TRBJ2-3, with D maybe TRBD2 (6 bases). Germline V CDR1 and CDR2: SQVTM, ANQGSEA. V lost 2 bases and J 6 bases, leaving 18 bases between the germline ends. CDR3 length equals 15 residues.

CDR3 sequence reads: CASSRGADTQYF. The CDR3 coding sequence is TGTGCCAGCAGTAGGGGGGCAGATACGCAGTATTTT. The chain carries TRBV25-1 and TRBJ2-3, with D possibly being TRBD1 or TRBD2 (6 bases each). CDR1 and CDR2 (germline): MGHDK, SYGVNS. Trimming cost V 5 bases and J 4 bases, with 7 bases left between them. CDR3 length equals 12 residues.